The present TCR beta chain was sequenced within a study of blood T cell repertoires in COVID-19. Across the study: Acute and convalescent COVID-19 samples came from the United States, Italy and Spain. T cells, B-cell-depleted T cells, or PBMCs supplied cDNA or gDNA.

The table came from immunoSEQ multiplex PCR; TCRdb's copy has only in-frame clones and leaves some out. The sample lists 160,000 or so clones; under 90% were seen once. For recovered donors of Cohort 3, there were two negative PCRs, clearance, or symptom resolution. The CDR3 sequence is 14 residues long. The germline gives CDR1 LNHNV, CDR2 YYDKDF (reference sequence). The V gene end was trimmed by 6 bases and the J gene end by 2 bases; junction bases not matched to a gene: 4. The sequence was collected from a man in his fifties or sixties who had recovered from COVID-19. The sample taken for sequencing was PBMCs or T cells enriched from blood (not recorded which). This chain uses TRBV15 with TRBJ2-1; 7 bases agree with TRBD2. The chain's CDR3 is CATSRLAAYNEQFF. CDR3 DNA: TGTGCCACCAGTAGGCTAGCGGCCTACAATGAGCAGTTCTTC. Full variable domain (remainder filled in from reference TRBV15 and TRBJ2-1): DAMVIQNPRYQVTQFGKPVTLSCSQTLNHNVMYWYQQKSSQAPKLLFHYYDKDFNNEADTPDNFQSRRPNTSFCFLDIRSPGLGDTAMYLCATSRLAAYNEQFFGPGTRLTVL.